This TCR beta chain was captured in a study of blood T cell repertoires in COVID-19. On the study more broadly: Nucleic acid was either cDNA or gDNA, and it came from T cells, B-cell-depleted T cells, or PBMCs.

Germline V gene lookup returns CDR1 WNHNN and CDR2 SYGVQD (reference sequence). The ends lost 6 bases at V and 9 bases at J; junction bases unmatched: 10. The length of the CDR3 is 14 residues. In the study's own analysis: Using reference gene primer amplification, nucleated cell counts were estimated. Clones were read by immunoSEQ multiplex PCR, and TCRdb kept only the in-frame ones, dropping some. Clone size and V and J calls were adopted from that table, with D and trimming inferred from the DNA. The table has roughly 250,000 clones, 84% seen once. The receptor was isolated from a human donor in a cohort sampled during active COVID-19. The sample consisted of peripheral blood. The chain employs TRBV10-1 and TRBJ2-1, with 8 bases that match TRBD1. The CDR3: CASRGGQGEGEQFF. As DNA, the CDR3 is TGCGCCAGCAGGGGAGGACAGGGTGAGGGTGAGCAGTTCTTC.